This TCR beta chain was found in a study of sequential checkpoint blockade in melanoma. The data were produced by immunoSEQ multiplex PCR, yet TCRdb's version contains in-frame clones alone and is incomplete. The sample comprises approximately 13,000 clones, over 50% of which are singletons, and 16% rests with the top ten. This clone was seen only a few times. V was trimmed by 6 bases and J by 5 bases, leaving 22 bases between them. The germline CDR1 and CDR2 sequences are SNHLY and FYNNEI. CDR3 length: 16 residues. The treatment here: randomized to nivolumab then ipilimumab (arm A) or the reverse (arm B). From thawed PBMCs, live CD3+CD8+ cells negative for CD19 and CD56 were sorted.

This chain connects TRBV2 to TRBJ1-2; maybe TRBD1 (6 bases). The sequencing used CD8+ T cells sorted from blood (inferred from file names), collected from a patient given nivolumab and ipilimumab in sequence. This receptor was obtained from a human donor with melanoma. The CDR3: CASSLKYRESLYGYTF. The CDR3, as DNA: TGTGCCAGCAGCCTAAAATACAGGGAAAGCCTTTATGGCTACACCTTC.